What follows are 27 T cell receptor beta chains derived from one specimen sequenced in a study of control samples from healthy donors and cancer patients. The assay was immunoSEQ multiplex PCR, and TCRdb's table has in-frame clones only and misses some. The profile shows 15,000 to 20,000 clones, 84% of them singletons. Sequenced material: PBMCs. The receptor set was obtained from a woman in her sixties or seventies with lung cancer.

The J gene is TRBJ2-5, the V gene TRBV4-3; D is unclear. Trimming stripped 4 bases from V and 5 bases from J, with 17 bases between. The CDR3 totals 15 residues. CDR1 is LGHNA and CDR2 is YSLEER in the germline V gene. The CDR3 nucleotides are TGCGCCAGCAGCCCGGACGCGGTGCCTACGGAGACCCAGTACTTC. It encodes CASSPDAVPTETQYF.

This clone was picked up one time. The chain recombines TRBV7-3 with TRBJ2-1, with 10 bases that match TRBD2. The germline V gene encodes CDR1 SGHTA and CDR2 FQGTGA. V lost 5 bases and J lost 5; bases outside the gene matches: 3. CDR3 length: 14 amino acids. CDR3 loop: CASSISGGNNEQFF. The CDR3 DNA reads as TGTGCCAGCAGCATTAGCGGGGGGAACAATGAGCAGTTCTTC.

V is TRBV9 and J is TRBJ2-2; D remains ambiguous. The germline gives CDR1 SGDLS, CDR2 YYNGEE. The V end lost 1 base, the J end lost 5 bases, and 6 bases lay between the germline ends. The CDR3 contains 13 residues. In DNA form, the CDR3 reads TGTGCCAGCAGCGTATGGGGAACCGGGGAGCTGTTTTTT. As protein: CASSVWGTGELFF.

On this clone: One end of the junction varies from germline; a read error may be responsible. The rearrangement links TRBV15 to TRBJ2-7; possible D gene TRBD2, 7 bases. There are 18 residues in the CDR3. Germline values: CDR1 LNHNV, CDR2 YYDKDF (reference sequence). The CDR3 loop reads CATSRDFVRGGISHEQYF. As DNA, the CDR3 is TGTGCCACCAGCAGAGATTTTGTAAGGGGGGGGATCTCCCACGAGCAGTACTTC.

This clone was observed a handful of times. This sequence joins TRBV10-2 and TRBJ1-1; D call uncertain. The CDR3 covers 13 residues. Germline-derived CDR1 and CDR2 are WSHSY and SAAADI. Between the trimmed V and J ends, which lost 4 bases and 0 bases, there was a span of 6 bases. The DNA of the CDR3 is TGCGCCAGCAGTGGAGGGTTGAACACTGAAGCTTTCTTT. Translating gives CASSGGLNTEAFF.

The rearrangement links TRBV11-2 to TRBJ2-7; no firm D call. Per the germline V gene, CDR1 is SGHAT and CDR2 is FQNNGV. The CDR3 covers 15 residues. The V end was cut by 3 bases, the J end by 5 bases, with 17 bases between. The CDR3 loop is CASSFLDLSRDEQYF. CDR3 coding DNA: TGTGCCAGCAGCTTCCTGGACCTAAGTCGCGACGAGCAGTACTTC.

The chain links TRBV29-1 to TRBJ1-1; TRBD1 matches 11 bases. The CDR3 has 13 residues. Germline V gene sequence: CDR1 SQVTM, CDR2 ANQGSEA. Trimming removed 3 bases from V and 4 bases from J; junction bases left unmatched: 1. For the CDR3, the DNA is TGCAGCGTTGACGGACAGGGGGCCACTGAAGCTTTCTTT. Translated, it gives CSVDGQGATEAFF.

V is TRBV12-3 or TRBV12-4 and J is TRBJ1-2; D not resolved. With 5 bases removed from V and 1 base from J, the gap between germline ends came to 5 bases. CDR3 size: 12 residues. The CDR3 sequence: CASSNLNYGYTF. CDR3 DNA: TGTGCCAGCAGTAACCTTAACTATGGCTACACCTTC.

The CDR3 reads CASSSSSSSGNGLEQYF. CDR3 in DNA: TGTGCCAGCAGTTCCTCTTCCTCTAGCGGGAACGGGCTCGAGCAGTACTTC. The rearrangement links TRBV27 to TRBJ2-7; 9 bases match TRBD2. The germline V gene has CDR1 MNHEY and CDR2 SMNVEV (reference sequence). J gave up 6 bases and V 4 bases, and 16 bases lay outside the gene matches. This CDR3 has 17 amino acids.

The chain uses TRBV6-1 and TRBJ2-3; possibly TRBD2 for D (6 bases). With 2 bases removed from V and 5 bases from J, the gap between germline ends came to 14 bases. The length of the CDR3 is 15 residues. Germline values: CDR1 MNHNS, CDR2 SASEGT. CDR3 protein: CASSESGGFLDTQYF. As DNA, the CDR3 is TGTGCCAGCAGTGAAAGTGGAGGGTTTTTAGATACGCAGTATTTT.

This clone occurred once. V is TRBV7-9 and J is TRBJ2-7; a possible D gene is TRBD2 (5 bases). There are 18 residues in the CDR3. The germline V and J ends were trimmed by 2 bases and 3 bases, with 23 bases remaining between them. Germline V gives CDR1 SEHNR, CDR2 FQNEAQ (reference sequence). The CDR3 DNA is TGTGCCAGCAGCTTATGGGTTGGGGAGAGATCCGCAAGCTACGAGCAGTACTTC. Amino acids: CASSLWVGERSASYEQYF.

This clone has just one count. This chain joins TRBV20-1 and TRBJ1-2; no clear D gene. Deletions cut 3 bases from V and 0 bases from J, with 11 bases between. Germline CDR1 reads DFQATT; CDR2 reads SNEGSKA (reference sequence). CDR3 size: 14 residues. The CDR3 loop reads CSASPKGANYGYTF. CDR3 nucleotides: TGCAGTGCTAGTCCTAAGGGAGCTAACTATGGCTACACCTTC.

In DNA form, the CDR3 reads TGTGCCAGCAGCAGGCAGACGACTAGCGGGAGCACAGATACGCAGTATTTT. Its protein is CASSRQTTSGSTDTQYF. This sequence joins TRBV21-1 and TRBJ2-3; the tabulated D call, TRBD2, remains unverified against the DNA. TRBV21-1 is a listed pseudogene. The CDR3 is made up of 17 amino acids.

V gene TRBV23-1 combines with J gene TRBJ1-4; 8 bases fit TRBD1. TRBV23-1 counts as an open reading frame of uncertain function. V shed 8 bases and J 7 bases; nucleotides not matched to a gene: 18. The CDR3 consists of 17 residues. As DNA, the CDR3 is TGCGCCAGCGCCCCGGGACAGGTACGCCCCGAGGGTGAAAAACTGTTTTTT. Translating gives CASAPGQVRPEGEKLFF.

This rearrangement joins TRBV11-3 to TRBJ2-7; TRBD1 aligns across 10 bases. V dropped 5 bases and J dropped 2; count of bases not matched to a gene: 6. The CDR3 contains 15 residues. From germline, CDR1 is SGHNT and CDR2 YENEEA. DNA for the CDR3: TGTGCCAGCAGCCAACGGGACAGGGGACCCTACGAGCAGTACTTC. Translation: CASSQRDRGPYEQYF.

J is TRBJ1-2 and V is TRBV18; a weak D match, TRBD1 (6 bases). Germline assignment: CDR1 KGHSH and CDR2 LQKENI. The CDR3 consists of 14 residues. V was cut by 0 bases and J by 3 bases, with 8 bases left in between. CDR3 sequence: CASSPPAGDYGYTF. The CDR3 DNA sequence: TGTGCCAGCTCACCACCGGCAGGGGACTATGGCTACACCTTC.

This clone was picked up one time. The V and J genes are TRBV25-1 and TRBJ2-3; TRBD1 is a possible D gene (5 bases). Germline V gene lookup returns CDR1 MGHDK and CDR2 SYGVNS. The length of the CDR3 is 12 residues. CDR3 amino acids: CATRTPADTQYF. As DNA, the CDR3 is TGTGCAACCAGGACACCAGCAGATACGCAGTATTTT.

The J gene is TRBJ1-4, the V gene TRBV19; maybe TRBD1 (5 bases). Between the trimmed V and J ends, which lost 5 bases and 4 bases, there was a span of 14 bases. This CDR3 comprises 15 residues. CDR1 and CDR2 (germline): LNHDA, SQIVND (reference sequence). The CDR3 reads CASSFSVGLNEKLFF. Written as DNA, the CDR3 is TGTGCCAGTAGTTTCTCCGTGGGACTTAATGAAAAACTGTTTTTT.

V gene TRBV4-2 combines with J gene TRBJ2-5, with D maybe TRBD1 (6 bases). The CDR3 sequence is 15 residues long. The V end lost 0 bases, the J end lost 5 bases, and 13 bases lay between the germline ends. Germline assignment: CDR1 LGHNA and CDR2 YNFKEQ. CDR3 residues: CASSQEGGQLETQYF. The CDR3 nucleotides are TGTGCCAGCAGCCAAGAAGGGGGACAATTGGAGACCCAGTACTTC.

For the CDR3, the DNA is TGTGCCAGCAGTTTAGACGGGACAGTAAGGGAGCTGTTTTTT. Its translation is CASSLDGTVRELFF. The chain employs TRBV27 and TRBJ2-2, with 7 bases aligning to TRBD1. V was pared by 2 bases and J by 9 bases, with 6 bases of the junction left unmatched. CDR3 length: 14 residues. Germline assignment: CDR1 MNHEY and CDR2 SMNVEV (reference sequence).

The V call is TRBV25-1, the J call TRBJ2-7; the D gene is possibly TRBD2 (5 bases). The germline gives CDR1 MGHDK, CDR2 SYGVNS. The CDR3 consists of 13 residues. V was trimmed by 3 bases and J by 7 bases, leaving 13 bases between them. CDR3 in amino acids: CASSESPREEQYF. CDR3 nucleotides: TGTGCCAGCAGTGAGAGCCCGAGGGAAGAGCAGTACTTC.

The rearrangement joins TRBV29-1 to TRBJ2-1; no reliable D call. V was trimmed by 3 bases and J by 4 bases, leaving 7 bases between them. There are 12 residues in the CDR3. Germline CDR1 SQVTM, CDR2 ANQGSEA. This CDR3 reads CSVEGGYNEQFF. In DNA, the CDR3 is TGCAGCGTTGAGGGTGGGTACAATGAGCAGTTCTTC.

The genes are TRBV29-1 and TRBJ2-2, with D possibly being TRBD2 (6 bases). V was trimmed by 6 bases and J by 7 bases, leaving 12 bases between them. CDR1 SQVTM and CDR2 ANQGSEA come from the germline V gene. This CDR3 has 12 amino acids. The CDR3 bases are TGCAGCGTCCTGGGGGGTAGCGGGGAGCTGTTTTTT. Translating it yields CSVLGGSGELFF.

This chain connects TRBV9 to TRBJ1-1, with D hard to call. This CDR3 has 14 amino acids. Germline CDR1 and CDR2: SGDLS and YYNGEE. V lost 0 bases, J lost 5 bases, and 11 bases lay in between. The CDR3 loop reads CASSVEGGGTEAFF. The DNA of the CDR3 is TGTGCCAGCAGCGTAGAAGGAGGAGGGACTGAAGCTTTCTTT.

The chain joins TRBV29-1 to TRBJ1-2; 8 bases fit TRBD1. Losses at the gene ends were 3 bases for V and 6 bases for J; bases not matched to a gene: 3. From germline, CDR1 is SQVTM and CDR2 ANQGSEA. This CDR3 contains 12 residues. The CDR3 region is CSVEQGADGYTF. The CDR3 DNA sequence: TGCAGCGTTGAGCAGGGGGCAGATGGCTACACCTTC.

The chain uses TRBV4-2 and TRBJ1-4; no firm D call. V lost 1 base, J lost 0 bases, and 9 bases lay in between. This CDR3 is 16 amino acids long. Germline V gene sequence: CDR1 LGHNA, CDR2 YNFKEQ. The CDR3 here is CASSQVYSSTNEKLFF. The CDR3 coding sequence is TGTGCCAGCAGCCAAGTGTATAGTTCAACTAATGAAAAACTGTTTTTT.

This clone was recorded a few times. The V call is TRBV19, the J call TRBJ1-2; a possible D gene is TRBD1 (5 bases). Trimming took off 7 bases at V and 4 bases at J, with 13 bases between the two ends. The CDR3 spans 13 residues. Germline V gene sequence: CDR1 LNHDA, CDR2 SQIVND (reference sequence). The CDR3 sequence: CASTPRASYGYTF. The DNA for the CDR3 is TGTGCCAGTACCCCCAGGGCGAGCTATGGCTACACCTTC.